Below are 21 T cell receptor beta chains sequenced from a single sample in a study of OX40 agonist ivuxolimab in advanced cancers. Assay: immunoSEQ multiplex PCR; the TCRdb copy retains only in-frame clones and omits some. The repertoire consists of 90,000 to 100,000 clones, with 80% to 90% occurring once and the leading ten covering 0.82%. Here the sequenced sample was CD4+ or CD8+ T cells sorted from blood, taken in a trial of the OX40 agonist ivuxolimab. The receptors originated from an adult with an advanced solid tumor such as melanoma, head and neck, liver or kidney cancer.

The CDR3 DNA follows: TGTGCCAGCAGTGAGGCCCTGACAGGGACCAACTATGGCTACACCTTC. Its translation is CASSEALTGTNYGYTF. The gene calls are TRBV6-1 and TRBJ1-2; the match to TRBD1 covers 7 bases. V shed 3 bases, J shed 2 bases, and the junction held 9 bases outside the gene matches. Germline loops: CDR1 MNHNS, CDR2 SASEGT. The CDR3 is 16 residues long.

This clone appeared once. The chain carries TRBV9 and TRBJ1-4; TRBD1 matches at 7 bases. Trimming took 3 bases from V and 5 from J; bases not matched to a gene: 1. The CDR3 loop spans 13 amino acids. The germline V gene has CDR1 SGDLS and CDR2 YYNGEE. CDR3 protein: CASSGQGNEKLFF. DNA for the CDR3: TGTGCCAGCAGCGGACAGGGAAATGAAAAACTGTTTTTT.

The chain joins TRBV28 to TRBJ2-3, with D unclear. The CDR3 has 16 residues. The ends were cut back, 7 bases at V and 1 base at J, with 18 bases in the middle. Germline CDR1 and CDR2: MDHEN and SYDVKM. This chain's CDR3 is CASTSWGSAGTDTQYF. The CDR3 DNA sequence: TGTGCCAGCACCTCCTGGGGAAGCGCAGGCACAGATACGCAGTATTTT.

The chain carries TRBV5-1 and TRBJ2-5; 7 nucleotides match TRBD2. CDR1 SGHRS and CDR2 YFSETQ come from the germline V gene. The CDR3 sequence is 14 residues long. The V gene end was trimmed by 3 bases and the J gene end by 5 bases; junction bases not matched to a gene: 7. The CDR3 region has the DNA TGCGCCAGCAGCTCTACGACTAGCCGGGAGACCCAGTACTTC. Protein: CASSSTTSRETQYF. The variable domain in full, completed from reference TRBV5-1 and TRBJ2-5, reads KAGVTQTPRYLIKTRGQQVTLSCSPISGHRSVSWYQQTPGQGLQFLFEYFSETQRNKGNFPGRFSGRQFSNSRSEMNVSTLELGDSALYLCASSSTTSRETQYFGPGTRLLVL.

The rearrangement joins TRBV4-2 to TRBJ1-6; no definite D call. This CDR3 has 13 amino acids. Looked up from germline, CDR1 is LGHNA and CDR2 is YNFKEQ. V shed 1 base and J shed 7 bases, with 5 bases lying between them. CDR3 in DNA: TGTGCCAGCAGCCAAGGATCCAATTCACCCCTCCACTTT. Protein sequence: CASSQGSNSPLHF.

V usage is TRBV2 and J usage is TRBJ1-1; D is unresolved. V was shortened by 5 bases and J by 5 bases, with 12 bases between the two germline ends. The CDR3 extends over 13 amino acids. Per the germline V gene, CDR1 is SNHLY and CDR2 is FYNNEI. CDR3 DNA: TGTGCCAGCAGTAGTCGACTGAGGACTGAAGCTTTCTTT. Translation: CASSSRLRTEAFF.

This chain's CDR3 is CASSLDWVISSGANVLTF. The CDR3 nucleotides read TGCGCCAGCAGCTTGGATTGGGTTATCAGCTCTGGGGCCAACGTCCTGACTTTC. The V gene is TRBV5-1, the J gene TRBJ2-6; no clear D gene. The germline V and J ends were trimmed by 0 bases and 0 bases, with 13 bases remaining between them. The CDR3 has 18 residues. In germline, CDR1 is SGHRS, CDR2 YFSETQ.

This sequence joins TRBV6-4 and TRBJ1-2; D possibly corresponds to TRBD1 (6 bases). Trimming shortened V by 3 bases and J by 4 bases, and 15 bases separated the two germline ends. The CDR3 spans 15 residues. Germline-derived CDR1 and CDR2 are MRHNA and SNTAGT. Written as DNA, the CDR3 is TGTGCCAGCAGTGAGTCCGGGACAACGGGCTATGGCTACACCTTC. This codes for CASSESGTTGYGYTF.

J is TRBJ1-1 and V is TRBV19, with D maybe TRBD1 (5 bases). V was shortened by 5 bases and J by 4 bases, with 23 bases between the two germline ends. Germline assignment: CDR1 LNHDA and CDR2 SQIVND (reference sequence). The CDR3 covers 17 residues. The CDR3 sequence: CASSRGASTGRFTEAFF. CDR3 nucleotides: TGTGCCAGTAGTCGTGGGGCCTCGACGGGACGTTTCACTGAAGCTTTCTTT.

The rearrangement uses TRBV9 and TRBJ2-2; 7 positions agree with TRBD1. With 3 bases clipped from V and 1 base from J, the junction kept 6 bases outside the gene matches. The CDR3 consists of 16 residues. Germline V lookup: CDR1 SGDLS, CDR2 YYNGEE. The CDR3 DNA follows: TGTGCCAGCAGCGCCACAGGGGCCTTGAACACCGGGGAGCTGTTTTTT. Its translation: CASSATGALNTGELFF.

This clone was seen at least ten times. J is TRBJ1-5 and V is TRBV6-1; D perhaps matches TRBD1 (5 bases). Trimming stripped 5 bases from V and 0 bases from J, with 11 bases between. The germline V gene has CDR1 MNHNS and CDR2 SASEGT. CDR3 size: 15 residues. The CDR3 coding sequence is TGTGCCAGCAGTTCCGGACAAAATAGCAATCAGCCCCAGCATTTT. Encoded protein: CASSSGQNSNQPQHF.

The chain couples TRBV28 to TRBJ1-2; TRBD1 is a possible D gene (6 bases). Looked up from germline, CDR1 is MDHEN and CDR2 is SYDVKM. V shed 5 bases and J shed 6 bases, with 16 bases lying between them. The CDR3 is 14 amino acids. The CDR3 loop reads CASSPGQLRDGYTF. Written as DNA, the CDR3 is TGTGCCAGCAGTCCCGGACAGCTTCGGGATGGCTACACCTTC.

The chain links TRBV6-1 to TRBJ2-7; 7 positions agree with TRBD1. In germline, CDR1 is MNHNS, CDR2 SASEGT. The V segment lost 6 bases and the J segment 2 bases; nucleotides outside the gene matches: 7. CDR3 size: 14 residues. The CDR3 nucleotides read TGTGCCAGCAGCCCCATGACAGGGACCTACGAGCAGTACGTC. Amino acids: CASSPMTGTYEQYV.

The chain uses TRBV18 and TRBJ2-1; TRBD1 or TRBD2 may be the D gene (5 bases each). This CDR3 comprises 12 residues. Deletions cut 2 bases from V and 13 bases from J, with 12 bases between. Germline assignment: CDR1 KGHSH and CDR2 LQKENI. The CDR3 DNA follows: TGTGCCAGCTCACCATATCTTGGGGACCAGTTCTTC. Translating it yields CASSPYLGDQFF.

The V gene is TRBV15, the J gene TRBJ2-1; 7 positions agree with TRBD2. Germline CDR1 is LNHNV and CDR2 is YYDKDF (reference sequence). CDR3 size: 16 residues. With 4 bases clipped from V and 0 bases from J, the junction kept 6 bases outside the gene matches. Here the CDR3 reads CATSTYGGSSYNEQFF. CDR3 in DNA: TGTGCCACCAGCACCTATGGCGGGAGCTCCTACAATGAGCAGTTCTTC.

The chain has TRBV5-6 and TRBJ1-1; no firm D call. The V gene lost 0 bases and the J gene lost 4 bases, with 4 bases spanning the gap. The germline CDR1 and CDR2 sequences are SGHDT and YYEEEE. The CDR3 loop spans 12 amino acids. CDR3 DNA sequence: TGTGCCAGCAGCTTGGGCACCACTGAAGCTTTCTTT. It translates to CASSLGTTEAFF.

The chain couples TRBV7-9 to TRBJ2-1, with D hard to call. Trimming took off 6 bases at V and 0 bases at J, with 18 bases between the two ends. The germline V gene encodes CDR1 SEHNR and CDR2 FQNEAQ (reference sequence). This CDR3 contains 17 residues. The CDR3 loop reads CASSPGVISSSYNEQFF. The CDR3 bases are TGTGCCAGCAGTCCCGGAGTTATCAGTAGCTCCTACAATGAGCAGTTCTTC.

The chain links TRBV18 to TRBJ2-2; TRBD1 is a possible D gene (6 bases). Germline loops: CDR1 KGHSH, CDR2 LQKENI. The CDR3 is 16 amino acids. Trimming shortened V by 6 bases and J by 0 bases, and 14 bases separated the two germline ends. CDR3 nucleotides: TGTGCCAGCTCCCCCGGACAGTTCGCGAACACCGGGGAGCTGTTTTTT. The encoded protein is CASSPGQFANTGELFF.

The chain is built from TRBV5-1 and TRBJ1-2; D is undetermined. There are 12 residues in the CDR3. The germline CDR1 and CDR2 sequences are SGHRS and YFSETQ. V was clipped by 8 bases and J by 3 bases, with 11 bases between them. The CDR3 here is CASGRGDYGYTF. The CDR3 DNA is TGCGCCAGTGGACGGGGAGACTATGGCTACACCTTC.

The gene calls are TRBV10-1 and TRBJ2-1; 13 bases map to TRBD2. After removal of 8 bases from V and 7 bases from J, the junction contained 8 bases not matched to a gene. Germline lookup yields CDR1 WNHNN and CDR2 SYGVQD (reference sequence). The CDR3 covers 15 residues. The CDR3 spells CASDPGTSGNNEQFF. The CDR3 coding sequence is TGCGCCAGCGATCCCGGGACTAGCGGGAATAATGAGCAGTTCTTC.

In the case of this clone: This same CDR3 is encoded by further DNA sequences in the sample. The J gene is TRBJ1-5, the V gene TRBV30; unclear D gene. The CDR3 totals 13 residues. Germline lookup yields CDR1 GTSNPN and CDR2 SVGIG (reference sequence). Trimming removed 3 bases from V and 1 base from J, with 7 bases in between. The CDR3 coding sequence is TGTGCCTGGAGGCAGGACAGCAATCAGCCCCAGCATTTT. Protein product: CAWRQDSNQPQHF.